This T cell receptor (beta chain) was recovered during a study of CD4 T cells in relation to SARS-CoV-2 and coronaviruses. The overall study: Negative control cultures got HIV-1 Nef peptides or no peptide.

Produced via immunoSEQ multiplex PCR; TCRdb's table is partial and in-frame only. The data contain some 28,000 clones, about 70% of them singletons. Study-level results: Roughly three fifths of donors had memory CD4+ clonotypes crossrecognizing SARS-CoV-2 and common cold coronavirus spike.

This clone was counted a few times. The antigen remains unidentified. Mismatch with germline at one junction end may stem from a read error. Before the COVID-19 pandemic, during about 2011-2019, CD4+ T cells were taken from unexposed donors. After 10 to 11 days of culture, CD4+ T cells were isolated. Each well had two million PBMCs in approximately 5.2% human AB serum with IL-2. Germline V CDR1 and CDR2: SGHKS, YYEKEE (reference sequence). CDR3 length: 15 amino acids. The receptor's source is a human donor in good health. What was sequenced was CD4+ T cells from PBMCs, cultured in vitro. V is TRBV5-5 and J is TRBJ1-4, with D unclear. The CDR3 reads CASTLTGTTNEKLFF. The DNA of the CDR3 is TGTGCCAGCACCTTGACCGGGACAACTAATGAAAAACTGTTTTTT.